The sample holds a few counts of the clone carrying this T cell receptor beta chain. The data stem from a study of T cells after yellow fever vaccination. V shed 4 bases and J 4 bases; nucleotides not matched to a gene: 11. The CDR3 spans 16 residues. The germline CDR1 and CDR2 sequences are SGHKS and YYEKEE (reference sequence). For TCR, cDNA came from 5'RACE template switching, which added a universal primer site and UMIs. TCRdb reanalysed the 5' RACE reads using MiXCR and keeps one entry per CDR3 protein. The table has hundreds of thousands of distinct CDR3 sequences, about 3.5% seen once; the top ten hold 23%.

This sequence was found in a man aged 18 to 29 who received the YFV17D yellow fever vaccine. Specimen: PBMCs, collected on the day of the yellow fever booster vaccination. The V and J genes are TRBV5-5 and TRBJ2-3, with 8 bases that match TRBD2. In DNA, the CDR3 is TGTGCCAGCAGCCCCCGGGGGGGGGCGCGTTCAGATACGCAGTATTTT. Residues: CASSPRGGARSDTQYF.